These 10 T cell receptor beta chains share one sample of origin, sequenced in a study of blood T cells in healthy people across ages. A second roughly 7 to 11 cycle PCR used barcoded and J-beta primers. TCRdb re-analysed the 5' RACE reads in MiXCR, keeping a single row per CDR3 protein. This table has roughly 800,000 distinct CDR3 sequences, approximately 25% appearing once. These data were likewise used in another study, on T cells of mothers and their children.

The sample was blood. All receptors come from a boy aged 5 to 17 in good health.

This clonotype has a handful of counts. J is TRBJ1-2 and V is TRBV27; weak D call: TRBD1 (5 bases). The germline V gene has CDR1 MNHEY and CDR2 SMNVEV (reference sequence). V gave up 0 bases and J gave up 5 bases, with 10 bases separating them. The CDR3 has 14 residues. CDR3 in DNA: TGTGCCAGCAGTTTATCGATCTGGGGGTATGGCTACACCTTC. Translation: CASSLSIWGYGYTF.

The sample holds a few counts of this clonotype. The J gene is TRBJ1-5, the V gene TRBV12-3 or TRBV12-4; 8 nucleotides match TRBD1. This CDR3 comprises 15 residues. V was pared by 5 bases and J by 3 bases, with 6 bases of the junction left unmatched. The CDR3 here is CASSPDRGFNQPQHF. In DNA form, the CDR3 reads TGTGCCAGCAGTCCTGACAGGGGTTTCAATCAGCCCCAGCATTTT.

The chain couples TRBV12-3 or TRBV12-4 to TRBJ2-6, with TRBD1 matching over 11 bases. Trimming removed 5 bases from V and 3 bases from J; junction bases left unmatched: 3. The CDR3 covers 16 residues. Written as DNA, the CDR3 is TGTGCCAGCAGTCGGACAGGGGGCGGTGGGGCCAACGTCCTGACTTTC. This encodes CASSRTGGGGANVLTF.

The genes are TRBV20-1 and TRBJ2-5; 14 bases are shared with TRBD2. The DNA matches TRBJ2-1 better at its end, which makes the J call doubtful. Germline lookup yields CDR1 DFQATT and CDR2 SNEGSKA (reference sequence). This CDR3 has 15 amino acids. In DNA form, the CDR3 reads TGCAGTGCTAGGGAGACTAGCGGGAGGGCAAATGAGCAGTTCTTC. This encodes CSARETSGRANEQFF.

The rearrangement uses TRBV13 and TRBJ2-3, with unresolved D. Germline V gene data show CDR1 as PRHDT and CDR2 as FYEKMQ (reference sequence). CDR3 length: 12 residues. The V end was cut by 4 bases, the J end by 4 bases, with 6 bases between. CDR3 nucleotide sequence: TGTGCCAGCAGCTCACTCTCAGATACGCAGTATTTT. This codes for CASSSLSDTQYF.

This rearrangement joins TRBV6-6 to TRBJ2-2; D perhaps matches TRBD2 (6 bases). CDR1 is MNHNY and CDR2 is SVGAGI in the germline V gene (reference sequence). The CDR3 has 15 residues. Trimming removed 5 bases at V and 5 bases at J, with 15 bases between. The CDR3 DNA follows: TGTGCCAGCAGTGGTTGGCAGGGAGGTACCGGGGAGCTGTTTTTT. Amino acids: CASSGWQGGTGELFF.

The rearrangement joins TRBV29-1 to TRBJ1-1, with D possibly matching TRBD1 (5 bases). The length of the CDR3 is 13 residues. Germline V gene lookup returns CDR1 SQVTM and CDR2 ANQGSEA. Between the trimmed V and J ends, which lost 4 bases and 5 bases, there was a span of 14 bases. The DNA for the CDR3 is TGCAGCGTTGCCTTGGGGGGGAATACTGAAGCTTTCTTT. It codes for CSVALGGNTEAFF.

V gene TRBV20-1 combines with J gene TRBJ2-1, with D unresolved. V was pared by 5 bases and J by 4 bases, with 12 bases between. CDR1 and CDR2 (germline): DFQATT, SNEGSKA (reference sequence). The length of the CDR3 is 13 residues. The CDR3 region is CSAERLGYNEQFF. Written as DNA, the CDR3 is TGCAGTGCTGAAAGACTGGGATACAATGAGCAGTTCTTC.

In its sample, this clonotype was seen a few times. One end of the junction does not line up with germline, which may come from a read error. This chain uses TRBV7-9 with TRBJ2-5; D is perhaps TRBD1 (6 bases). Germline V gene lookup returns CDR1 SEHNR and CDR2 FQNEAQ (reference sequence). The CDR3 loop spans 11 amino acids. CDR3 DNA sequence: TGTGCCAGCAGCCCAGGGGCCCCAGCAATGTTC. Protein: CASSPGAPAMF.

In this sample, this clonotype turned up a few times. This rearrangement joins TRBV7-9 to TRBJ1-2; TRBD1 matches 9 bases. The CDR3 has 14 residues. The V segment lost 6 bases and the J segment 13 bases; nucleotides outside the gene matches: 15. Germline CDR1 reads SEHNR; CDR2 reads FQNEAQ (reference sequence). The CDR3 DNA sequence: TGTGCCAGCAGTCCTTTGGACAGGGGTTTCTTCTTCACCTTC. Its protein is CASSPLDRGFFFTF.